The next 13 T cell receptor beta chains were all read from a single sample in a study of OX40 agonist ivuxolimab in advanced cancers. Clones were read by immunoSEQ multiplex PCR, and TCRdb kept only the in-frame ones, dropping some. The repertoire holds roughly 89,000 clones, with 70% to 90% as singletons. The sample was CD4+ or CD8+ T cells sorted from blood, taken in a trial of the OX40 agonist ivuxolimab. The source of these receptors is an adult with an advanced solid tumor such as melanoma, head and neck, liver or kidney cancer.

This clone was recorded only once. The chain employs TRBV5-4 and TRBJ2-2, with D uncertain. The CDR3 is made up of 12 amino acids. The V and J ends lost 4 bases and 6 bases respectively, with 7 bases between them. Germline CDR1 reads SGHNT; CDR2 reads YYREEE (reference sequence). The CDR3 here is CASSRLPGELFF. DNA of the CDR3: TGTGCCAGCAGCAGGTTGCCCGGGGAGCTGTTTTTT.

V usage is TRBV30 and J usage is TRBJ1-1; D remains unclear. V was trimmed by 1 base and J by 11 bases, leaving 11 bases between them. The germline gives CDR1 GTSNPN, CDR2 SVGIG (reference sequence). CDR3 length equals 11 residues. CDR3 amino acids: CAWSELGEAFF. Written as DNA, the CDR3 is TGTGCCTGGAGTGAACTCGGAGAGGCTTTCTTT.

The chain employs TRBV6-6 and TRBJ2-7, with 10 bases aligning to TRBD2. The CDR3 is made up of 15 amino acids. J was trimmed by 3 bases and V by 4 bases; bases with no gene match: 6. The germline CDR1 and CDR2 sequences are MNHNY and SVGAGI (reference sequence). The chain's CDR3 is CASSSIAGGGYEQYF. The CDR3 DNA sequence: TGTGCCAGCAGTTCCATAGCGGGAGGAGGCTACGAGCAGTACTTC.

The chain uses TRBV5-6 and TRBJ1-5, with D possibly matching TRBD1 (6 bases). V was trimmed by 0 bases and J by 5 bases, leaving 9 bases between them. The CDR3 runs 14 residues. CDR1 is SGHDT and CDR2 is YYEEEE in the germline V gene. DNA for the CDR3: TGTGCCAGCAGCTTGGGGGGGGGCCATCAGCCCCAGCATTTT. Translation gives CASSLGGGHQPQHF.

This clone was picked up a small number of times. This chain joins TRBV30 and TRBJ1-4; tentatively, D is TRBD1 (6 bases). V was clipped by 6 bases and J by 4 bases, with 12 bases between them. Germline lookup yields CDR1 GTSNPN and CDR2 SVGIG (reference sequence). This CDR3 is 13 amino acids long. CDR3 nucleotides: TGTGCCTGTGGGGGGCAGGGTAATGAAAAACTGTTTTTT. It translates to CACGGQGNEKLFF.

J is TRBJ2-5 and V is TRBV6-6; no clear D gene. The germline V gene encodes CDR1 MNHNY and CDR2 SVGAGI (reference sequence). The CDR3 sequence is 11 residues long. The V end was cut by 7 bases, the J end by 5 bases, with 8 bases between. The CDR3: CASTFGETQYF. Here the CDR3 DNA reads TGTGCCAGCACCTTTGGGGAGACCCAGTACTTC.

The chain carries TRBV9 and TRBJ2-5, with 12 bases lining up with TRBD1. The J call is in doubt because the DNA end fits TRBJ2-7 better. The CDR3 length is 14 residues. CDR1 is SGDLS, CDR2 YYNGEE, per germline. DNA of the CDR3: TGTGCCAGCAGCGCCCCGGGACAGGGGGCCGAGCAGTACTTC. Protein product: CASSAPGQGAEQYF.

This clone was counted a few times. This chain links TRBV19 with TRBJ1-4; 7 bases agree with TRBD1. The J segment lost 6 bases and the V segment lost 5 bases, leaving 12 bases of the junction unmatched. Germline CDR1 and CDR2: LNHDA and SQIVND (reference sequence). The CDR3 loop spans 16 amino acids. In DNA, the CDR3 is TGTGCCAGTAGTCCCAGGGGCTCAGGGGGGGATGAAAAACTGTTTTTT. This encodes CASSPRGSGGDEKLFF.

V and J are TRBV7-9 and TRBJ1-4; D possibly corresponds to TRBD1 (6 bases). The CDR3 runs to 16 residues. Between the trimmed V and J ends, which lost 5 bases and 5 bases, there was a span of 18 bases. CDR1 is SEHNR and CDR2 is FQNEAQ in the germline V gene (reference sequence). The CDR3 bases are TGTGCCAGCAGCCCCCCCCAACAGGGAATAAATGAAAAACTGTTTTTT. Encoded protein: CASSPPQQGINEKLFF.

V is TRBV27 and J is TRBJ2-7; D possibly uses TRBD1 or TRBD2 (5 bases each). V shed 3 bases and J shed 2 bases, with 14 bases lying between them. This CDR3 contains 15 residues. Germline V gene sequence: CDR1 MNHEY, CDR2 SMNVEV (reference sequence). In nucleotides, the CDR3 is TGTGCCAGCAGTTTTTCGTCGAGGGACCCCTACGAGCAGTACTTC. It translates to CASSFSSRDPYEQYF.

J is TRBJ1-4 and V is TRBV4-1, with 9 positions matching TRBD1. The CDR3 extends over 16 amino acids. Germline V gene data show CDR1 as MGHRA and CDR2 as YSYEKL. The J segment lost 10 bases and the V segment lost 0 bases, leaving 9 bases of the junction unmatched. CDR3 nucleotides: TGCGCCAGCAGCCAAGATTGGGACAGGGACCGGGTAAAACTGTTTTTT. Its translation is CASSQDWDRDRVKLFF.

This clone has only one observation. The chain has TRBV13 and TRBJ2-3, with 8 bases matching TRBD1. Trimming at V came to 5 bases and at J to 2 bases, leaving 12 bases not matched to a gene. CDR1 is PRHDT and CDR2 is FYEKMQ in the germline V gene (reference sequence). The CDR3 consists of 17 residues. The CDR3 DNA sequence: TGTGCCAGCAGCAAACGACCCGGGACAGGCCTCACAGATACGCAGTATTTT. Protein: CASSKRPGTGLTDTQYF.

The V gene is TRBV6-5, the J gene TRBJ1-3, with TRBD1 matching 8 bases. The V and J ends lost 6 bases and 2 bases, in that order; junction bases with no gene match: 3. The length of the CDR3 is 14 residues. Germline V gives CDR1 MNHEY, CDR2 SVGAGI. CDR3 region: CASSRTGTGNTIYF. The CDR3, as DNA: TGTGCCAGCAGCAGGACAGGGACTGGAAACACCATATATTTT.